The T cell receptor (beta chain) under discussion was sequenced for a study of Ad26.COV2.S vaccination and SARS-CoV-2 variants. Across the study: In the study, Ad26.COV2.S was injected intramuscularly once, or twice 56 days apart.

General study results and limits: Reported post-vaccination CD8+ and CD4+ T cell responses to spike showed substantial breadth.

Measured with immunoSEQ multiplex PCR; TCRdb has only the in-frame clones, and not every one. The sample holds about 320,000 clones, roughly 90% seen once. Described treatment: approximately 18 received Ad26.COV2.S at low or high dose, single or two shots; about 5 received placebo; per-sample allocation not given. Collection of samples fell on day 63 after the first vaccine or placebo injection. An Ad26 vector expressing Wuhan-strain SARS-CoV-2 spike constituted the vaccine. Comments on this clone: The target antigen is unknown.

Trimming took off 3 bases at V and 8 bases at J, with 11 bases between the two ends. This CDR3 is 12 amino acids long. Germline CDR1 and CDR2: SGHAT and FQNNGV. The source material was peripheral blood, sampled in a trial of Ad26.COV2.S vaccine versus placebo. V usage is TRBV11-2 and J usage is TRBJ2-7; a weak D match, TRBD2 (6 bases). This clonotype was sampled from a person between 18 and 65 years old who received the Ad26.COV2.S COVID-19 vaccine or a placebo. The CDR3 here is CASSLASDKQYV. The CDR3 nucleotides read TGTGCCAGCAGCTTGGCTAGCGACAAGCAGTACGTC.